Shown below are 20 T cell receptor beta chains from a single sample sequenced in a study of low-dose radiotherapy and immunotherapy resistance in tumors. A constant-region primer paired with the V-primer adapter amplified TCRs over about 19 PCR cycles. TCRdb processed the reads anew with MiXCR; each CDR3 protein has one entry. Seen here are tens of thousands of distinct CDR3 sequences, approximately 10% observed once, and the top ten hold approximately 6.2%. Time point meaning: before trial treatment. The sequencing here drew on PBMCs, taken before treatment. These receptors came from a female donor with ovarian cancer.

Turning to this clonotype: A junction end diverges from the germline sequence, so it may reflect a read error. The V and J genes are TRBV12-3 or TRBV12-4 and TRBJ2-1, with TRBD2 matching over 12 bases. The CDR3 loop spans 15 amino acids. This CDR3 reads CASSLAGGPRNEQFF. The CDR3 nucleotides are TGTGCCAGCAGTCTAGCGGGAGGGCCTCGGAATGAGCAGTTCTTC.

The V and J genes are TRBV19 and TRBJ2-1; 7 bases align to TRBD2. Germline values: CDR1 LNHDA, CDR2 SQIVND (reference sequence). The CDR3 is made up of 14 amino acids. Trimming removed 3 bases from V and 3 bases from J; junction bases left unmatched: 2. CDR3 residues: CASSMGGGYNEQFF. CDR3 bases: TGTGCCAGTAGTATGGGGGGGGGCTACAATGAGCAGTTCTTC.

In this sample, this clonotype turned up many times. The J gene is TRBJ1-2, the V gene TRBV28, with 8 bases that match TRBD1. J was trimmed by 7 bases and V by 8 bases; bases with no gene match: 6. The CDR3 extends over 12 amino acids. Germline lookup yields CDR1 MDHEN and CDR2 SYDVKM. Here the CDR3 DNA reads TGTGCCAGCGGGGACAGGAGGGGTGGCTACACCTTC. This codes for CASGDRRGGYTF.

This clonotype was picked up many times. V and J are TRBV2 and TRBJ2-1; a possible D gene is TRBD2 (6 bases). Trimming left V 6 bases short and J 5 bases short, with 11 bases between. The germline gives CDR1 SNHLY, CDR2 FYNNEI. This CDR3 spans 13 amino acids. The CDR3 here is CASSPDYNNEQFF. CDR3 sequence (DNA): TGTGCCAGCAGCCCGGACTACAACAATGAGCAGTTCTTC.

This chain joins TRBV7-9 and TRBJ2-5; D uncertain. CDR1 and CDR2 (germline): SEHNR, FQNEAQ (reference sequence). This CDR3 comprises 15 residues. V dropped 5 bases and J dropped 8 bases, with 21 bases sitting between them. The CDR3 coding sequence is TGTGCCAGCAGCCCCCCGCGCCCCCGTAAAGGAACCCAGTACTTC. Protein: CASSPPRPRKGTQYF.

Ten or more counts support this clonotype. This chain joins TRBV10-2 and TRBJ2-7; 9 bases are shared with TRBD2. With 8 bases clipped from V and 3 bases from J, the junction kept 8 bases outside the gene matches. CDR1 is WSHSY, CDR2 SAAADI, per germline. The CDR3 is 14 amino acids. The CDR3 coding sequence is TGCGCCAGCCCCGAGCTAGCGGGGATCTACGAGCAGTACTTC. This sequence encodes CASPELAGIYEQYF.

This clonotype was counted ten times or more. The chain is built from TRBV2 and TRBJ1-1; 9 nucleotides match TRBD1. The germline CDR1 and CDR2 sequences are SNHLY and FYNNEI. Trimming at V came to 6 bases and at J to 4 bases, leaving 9 bases not matched to a gene. This CDR3 region has 15 residues. CDR3 amino acids: CASRIEGQGGTEAFF. CDR3 nucleotides: TGTGCCAGCAGGATAGAGGGACAGGGAGGCACTGAAGCTTTCTTT. Drawing the rest from reference TRBV2 and TRBJ1-1, the complete variable domain is EPEVTQTPSHQVTQMGQEVILRCVPISNHLYFYWYRQILGQKVEFLVSFYNNEISEKSEIFDDQFSVERPDGSNFTLKIRSTKLEDSAMYFCASRIEGQGGTEAFFGQGTRLTVV.

This clonotype was seen a handful of times. The gene calls are TRBV7-9 and TRBJ2-7; D could derive from TRBD1 or TRBD2 (5 bases each). The germline gives CDR1 SEHNR, CDR2 FQNEAQ (reference sequence). The CDR3 is 15 amino acids. V lost 3 bases and J 1 base, leaving 13 bases between the germline ends. CDR3 sequence: CASSLVGEWSYEQYF. As DNA, the CDR3 is TGTGCCAGCAGCTTGGTGGGGGAATGGTCCTACGAGCAGTACTTC.

This clonotype was seen repeatedly, ten times or more. V is TRBV5-6 and J is TRBJ2-1; 8 bases are shared with TRBD2. This CDR3 has 15 amino acids. Germline V gene lookup returns CDR1 SGHDT and CDR2 YYEEEE. V lost 2 bases and J lost 4; bases outside the gene matches: 5. CDR3 protein: CASSFNSGGYNEQFF. CDR3 sequence (DNA): TGTGCCAGCAGCTTTAACAGCGGGGGTTACAATGAGCAGTTCTTC.

At least ten counts were recorded for this clonotype. V gene TRBV19 combines with J gene TRBJ2-7, with 7 nucleotides matching TRBD1. V lost 3 bases, J lost 2 bases, and 7 bases stayed unmatched. CDR3 size: 15 residues. In germline, CDR1 is LNHDA, CDR2 SQIVND (reference sequence). CDR3 DNA sequence: TGTGCCAGTAGTATTCGGACAGGCGAAACCTACGAGCAGTACTTC. Protein product: CASSIRTGETYEQYF.

This clonotype was detected many times. The gene calls are TRBV7-9 and TRBJ2-7; D possibly corresponds to TRBD1 (5 bases). Germline loops: CDR1 SEHNR, CDR2 FQNEAQ (reference sequence). Trimming cost V 5 bases and J 0 bases, with 17 bases left between them. The CDR3 is made up of 16 amino acids. CDR3 residues: CASSPVFRASSYEQYF. DNA for the CDR3: TGTGCCAGCAGCCCCGTCTTCAGGGCGAGCTCCTACGAGCAGTACTTC.

This clonotype appeared many times. The CDR3 region is CAISLSGGADTQYF. DNA of the CDR3: TGTGCCATCAGCCTTAGCGGGGGGGCGGATACGCAGTATTTT. The chain has TRBV10-3 and TRBJ2-3; 11 bases fit TRBD2. Germline V gives CDR1 ENHRY, CDR2 SYGVKD. The CDR3 totals 14 residues. J lost 6 bases, V lost 6 bases, and 5 bases had no gene match.

This clonotype was recorded at least ten times. The chain employs TRBV6-6 and TRBJ1-5; D uncertain. Germline V lookup: CDR1 MNHNY, CDR2 SVGAGI (reference sequence). The CDR3 loop spans 11 amino acids. With 2 bases removed from V and 15 bases from J, the gap between germline ends came to 11 bases. DNA of the CDR3: TGTGCCAGCAGTTACGGTGAATGGCTGCATTTT. Its protein is CASSYGEWLHF.

This clonotype was counted at least ten times. V is TRBV2 and J is TRBJ2-2; D not resolved. The CDR3 runs 13 residues. V lost 6 bases, J lost 6 bases, and 11 bases lay in between. Germline V CDR1 and CDR2: SNHLY, FYNNEI. CDR3 sequence reads: CASRPARAGELFF. The CDR3 region has the DNA TGTGCCAGCAGGCCCGCCCGCGCCGGGGAGCTGTTTTTT. The full variable domain, its missing parts supplied by reference TRBV2 and TRBJ2-2, is EPEVTQTPSHQVTQMGQEVILRCVPISNHLYFYWYRQILGQKVEFLVSFYNNEISEKSEIFDDQFSVERPDGSNFTLKIRSTKLEDSAMYFCASRPARAGELFFGEGSRLTVL.

This clonotype was recorded many times. The chain is built from TRBV28 and TRBJ1-2, with 8 nucleotides matching TRBD1. The CDR3 length is 14 residues. Germline lookup yields CDR1 MDHEN and CDR2 SYDVKM. The ends lost 7 bases at V and 7 bases at J; junction bases unmatched: 11. CDR3 sequence reads: CASTQGAYGGGYTF. CDR3 bases: TGTGCCAGCACTCAGGGGGCGTATGGTGGTGGCTACACCTTC.

The rearrangement uses TRBV5-1 and TRBJ2-5; D not certain. The CDR3 runs to 14 residues. CDR1 and CDR2 (germline): SGHRS, YFSETQ. The V and J ends lost 5 bases and 0 bases respectively, with 11 bases between them. The CDR3 loop reads CASREMTNQETQYF. CDR3 coding DNA: TGCGCCAGCAGGGAGATGACGAACCAAGAGACCCAGTACTTC. Full variable domain (remainder filled in from reference TRBV5-1 and TRBJ2-5): KAGVTQTPRYLIKTRGQQVTLSCSPISGHRSVSWYQQTPGQGLQFLFEYFSETQRNKGNFPGRFSGRQFSNSRSEMNVSTLELGDSALYLCASREMTNQETQYFGPGTRLLVL.

In this sample, this clonotype turned up many times. The chain carries TRBV9 and TRBJ1-1; 7 nucleotides align to TRBD1. The trim removed 0 bases at V and 1 base at J, leaving 3 bases unmatched. This CDR3 spans 15 amino acids. Germline CDR1 is SGDLS and CDR2 is YYNGEE. DNA for the CDR3: TGTGCCAGCAGCGTAGCGGGGACAGCGAACACTGAAGCTTTCTTT. Amino acids: CASSVAGTANTEAFF.

This clonotype was detected many times. CDR3 nucleotide sequence: TGCAGCGTTGCTCTATCGGACAGGATCTCCTACGAGCAGTACTTC. Translated, it gives CSVALSDRISYEQYF. This chain connects TRBV29-1 to TRBJ2-7; 7 positions agree with TRBD1. Germline V gene sequence: CDR1 SQVTM, CDR2 ANQGSEA. The J segment lost 0 bases and the V segment lost 4 bases, leaving 9 bases of the junction unmatched. This CDR3 contains 15 residues.

This clonotype came up many times. The chain carries TRBV20-1 and TRBJ1-3, with a possible D match to TRBD1 (5 bases). The CDR3 sequence is 13 residues long. Germline CDR1 DFQATT, CDR2 SNEGSKA (reference sequence). The V and J ends lost 6 bases and 8 bases respectively, with 17 bases between them. The CDR3 loop is CSAPGGGRDTIYF. In DNA, the CDR3 is TGCAGTGCCCCCGGGGGGGGACGGGACACCATATATTTT.

Note on this clonotype: This likely traces to a read error, being one base from a far larger clone. DNA for the CDR3: TGTGCCAGCAGGAACCGGGGGCCGGCGTCAGATACGCAGTATTTT. It codes for CASRNRGPASDTQYF. J is TRBJ2-3 and V is TRBV6-4; D may be TRBD1 or TRBD2 (6 bases each). The ends were cut back, 6 bases at V and 4 bases at J, with 17 bases in the middle. Germline lookup yields CDR1 MRHNA and CDR2 SNTAGT. CDR3 length: 15 residues.